One and the same sample provided the 29 T cell receptor beta chains below, sequenced in a study of cytomegalovirus exposure and HLA in healthy donors (dated by TCRdb to 2016 to 2017). The protocol used for the library was the immunoSEQ multiplex PCR assay. For the multiplex PCR, a mixture combining 60 forward primers for TCR Vbeta segments and 13 reverse primers for TCR Jbeta segments was used. Not all clones reach the TCRdb copy of this immuneACCESS table, which keeps in-frame sequences only. Checked studies attribute under half of the gap to unresolved V genes and leave the rest unexplained. The sample records over 150,000 clones, approximately 77% of which are singletons. The ten largest clones represent 3.7% of the sample. The sample consisted of PBMCs. The receptors derive from a man aged 25 to 40 in good health and CMV-seropositive.

This clone was recorded once. The rearrangement joins TRBV6-5 to TRBJ2-2; tentative D call: TRBD2 (6 bases). The length of the CDR3 is 13 residues. Deletions cut 4 bases from V and 5 bases from J, with 8 bases between. Per germline, CDR1 MNHEY and CDR2 SVGAGI. CDR3 protein: CASSSRGTGELFF. The CDR3 coding sequence is TGTGCCAGCAGTTCCCGGGGGACCGGGGAGCTGTTTTTT.

CDR3 residues: CASSPWPSTDTQYF. CDR3 sequence (DNA): TGTGCCAGCAGCCCTTGGCCAAGCACAGATACGCAGTATTTT. The rearrangement links TRBV13 to TRBJ2-3; D not certain. This CDR3 has 14 residues. The germline V gene encodes CDR1 PRHDT and CDR2 FYEKMQ (reference sequence). Trimming pared 5 bases from V and 0 bases from J, leaving 9 bases between.

The chain combines TRBV13 with TRBJ2-7; TRBD2 is a possible D gene (6 bases). Germline V gene data show CDR1 as PRHDT and CDR2 as FYEKMQ (reference sequence). The CDR3 is 17 amino acids. Trimming took off 1 base at V and 3 bases at J, with 19 bases between the two ends. The DNA of the CDR3 is TGTGCCAGCAGCTTAGCTCCGGGACTCGGGGGTTTCTACGAGCAGTACTTC. Amino acid sequence: CASSLAPGLGGFYEQYF.

This sequence joins TRBV5-1 and TRBJ2-2; 8 positions agree with TRBD1. V dropped 0 bases and J dropped 12; count of bases not matched to a gene: 4. Germline CDR1 reads SGHRS; CDR2 reads YFSETQ. The CDR3 runs to 13 residues. Here the CDR3 reads CASSLEARGQLFF. The CDR3 DNA is TGCGCCAGCAGCTTGGAAGCCAGGGGGCAGCTGTTTTTT.

This clone came up a few times. The chain employs TRBV19 and TRBJ1-5, with 9 bases matching TRBD1. The CDR3 runs to 16 residues. Germline loops: CDR1 LNHDA, CDR2 SQIVND (reference sequence). Trimming cost V 5 bases and J 2 bases; bases outside gene matches: 7. The CDR3 DNA follows: TGTGCCAGTAGTGACCCGGGACAGGGAGGCAATCAGCCCCAGCATTTT. It is translated as CASSDPGQGGNQPQHF.

This clone appeared a single time. The chain links TRBV28 to TRBJ2-1; D is unclear. The CDR3 loop spans 14 amino acids. V was cut by 3 bases and J by 2 bases, with 8 bases left in between. Germline V lookup: CDR1 MDHEN, CDR2 SYDVKM. CDR3 loop: CASSFSQTYNEQFF. The CDR3 DNA reads as TGTGCCAGCAGTTTTAGCCAGACCTACAATGAGCAGTTCTTC.

This chain links TRBV20-1 with TRBJ2-7; D unclear. V was trimmed by 3 bases and J by 3 bases, leaving 6 bases between them. Germline V gene lookup returns CDR1 DFQATT and CDR2 SNEGSKA (reference sequence). CDR3 length: 11 residues. The DNA for the CDR3 is TGCAGTGCTAGTAGCCTCTACGAGCAGTACTTC. Residues: CSASSLYEQYF.

This clone was seen only a few times. The chain joins TRBV7-6 to TRBJ2-7, with D tentatively TRBD1 (6 bases). Trimming took off 5 bases at V and 0 bases at J, with 11 bases between the two ends. Germline V gives CDR1 SGHVS, CDR2 FNYEAQ. The CDR3 runs to 14 residues. This CDR3 is CASSDPTGSYEQYF. The DNA of the CDR3 is TGTGCCAGCAGCGACCCGACAGGCTCCTACGAGCAGTACTTC.

A single count supports this clone. The V and J genes are TRBV29-1 and TRBJ1-2; 9 bases fit TRBD1. V was pared by 3 bases and J by 11 bases, with 13 bases of the junction left unmatched. The CDR3 runs to 14 residues. CDR1 is SQVTM and CDR2 is ANQGSEA in the germline V gene. The CDR3 sequence is CSVDNARDRETYTF. DNA of the CDR3: TGCAGCGTTGATAATGCCCGGGACAGGGAGACATACACCTTC.

This chain uses TRBV6-5 with TRBJ2-7; 7 positions agree with TRBD2. CDR1 is MNHEY, CDR2 SVGAGI, per germline. The CDR3 is made up of 10 amino acids. CDR3 region: CIGRDYEQYF. For the CDR3, the DNA is TGTATTGGGAGGGACTACGAGCAGTACTTC.

The rearrangement uses TRBV6-4 and TRBJ2-7; 9 nucleotides align to TRBD1. Losses at the gene ends were 4 bases for V and 4 bases for J; bases not matched to a gene: 2. Germline V gene sequence: CDR1 MRHNA, CDR2 SNTAGT. The CDR3 has 13 residues. DNA for the CDR3: TGTGCCAGCAGTGGGGACAGGGTTTACGAGCAGTACTTC. Translating gives CASSGDRVYEQYF.

This clone has more than one count but fewer than ten. The V call is TRBV6-7, the J call TRBJ2-6, with a tentative D call TRBD1 (6 bases). TRBV6-7 is reported as an ORF; its role is uncertain. V shed 7 bases and J shed 0 bases, with 16 bases lying between them. This CDR3 is 17 amino acids long. This CDR3 reads CASNFSGQPSGANVLTF. DNA of the CDR3: TGTGCCAGCAATTTTTCCGGACAGCCCTCTGGGGCCAACGTCCTGACTTTC.

V and J are TRBV6-5 and TRBJ1-2; unclear D gene. Germline V gene data show CDR1 as MNHEY and CDR2 as SVGAGI. The CDR3 runs to 13 residues. The V gene lost 6 bases and the J gene lost 4 bases, with 12 bases spanning the gap. The CDR3 reads CASSLDGVYGYTF. The CDR3 DNA reads as TGTGCCAGCAGCCTCGACGGGGTCTATGGCTACACCTTC.

The chain combines TRBV7-9 with TRBJ2-1, with D unresolved. This CDR3 contains 12 residues. V was cut by 3 bases and J by 5 bases, with 5 bases left in between. CDR1 and CDR2 (germline): SEHNR, FQNEAQ (reference sequence). The CDR3 region is CASSLADNEQFF. DNA of the CDR3: TGTGCCAGCAGCTTGGCCGACAATGAGCAGTTCTTC.

The sample holds one count of this clone. V gene TRBV7-2 combines with J gene TRBJ2-2, with TRBD2 as a possible D gene (5 bases). The CDR3 has 14 residues. Trimming removed 5 bases at V and 2 bases at J, with 9 bases between. Germline V lookup: CDR1 SGHTA, CDR2 FQGNSA. CDR3 in amino acids: CASSRTRNTGELFF. CDR3 bases: TGTGCCAGCAGCCGGACTCGCAACACCGGGGAGCTGTTTTTT.

Comment on this clone: Its ends do not fully match the called genes, so a read error is possible. The chain carries TRBV15 and TRBJ1-1, with D perhaps matching TRBD1 (5 bases). The CDR3 is 10 amino acids. Germline CDR1 reads LNHNV; CDR2 reads YYDKDF (reference sequence). The CDR3: CATGRALTFF. The CDR3 DNA is TGTGCCACCGGCAGGGCTTTAACTTTCTTT.

The CDR3 sequence: CASSQKGQGPINSPLHF. As DNA, the CDR3 is TGCGCCAGCAGTCAAAAGGGACAGGGGCCAATTAATTCACCCCTCCACTTT. V and J are TRBV23-1 and TRBJ1-6; 10 bases fit TRBD1. TRBV23-1 is filed as an ORF, its function uncertain. The CDR3 sequence is 17 residues long. V shed 2 bases and J 6 bases; nucleotides not matched to a gene: 7.

The chain has TRBV19 and TRBJ1-2; 7 nucleotides align to TRBD1. The V gene end was trimmed by 7 bases and the J gene end by 5 bases; junction bases not matched to a gene: 4. The CDR3 runs 12 residues. Germline V CDR1 and CDR2: LNHDA, SQIVND (reference sequence). The CDR3: CASKTGNYGYTF. CDR3 coding DNA: TGTGCCAGTAAGACAGGGAATTATGGCTACACCTTC.

The chain links TRBV10-3 to TRBJ1-5; D might be TRBD1 (6 bases). Per the germline V gene, CDR1 is ENHRY and CDR2 is SYGVKD. CDR3 length equals 16 residues. The V gene lost 5 bases and the J gene lost 2 bases, with 16 bases spanning the gap. The chain's CDR3 is CAISSTGKVGNQPQHF. CDR3 in DNA: TGTGCCATCAGTTCAACAGGGAAGGTGGGCAATCAGCCCCAGCATTTT.

V gene TRBV7-9 combines with J gene TRBJ1-2, with 7 nucleotides matching TRBD1. V lost 5 bases to trimming and J lost 4 bases; unmatched junction nucleotides: 16. This CDR3 has 17 amino acids. Germline lookup yields CDR1 SEHNR and CDR2 FQNEAQ (reference sequence). This CDR3 reads CASSPPTMSGGLYGYTF. Here the CDR3 DNA reads TGTGCCAGCAGCCCTCCCACCATGTCAGGGGGGCTCTATGGCTACACCTTC. Together with reference TRBV7-9 and TRBJ1-2, the CDR3 gives the full variable domain: DTGVSQNPRHKITKRGQNVTFRCDPISEHNRLYWYRQTLGQGPEFLTYFQNEAQLEKSRLLSDRFSAERPKGSFSTLEIQRTEQGDSAMYLCASSPPTMSGGLYGYTFGSGTRLTVV.

The chain carries TRBV7-2 and TRBJ2-5; 9 bases agree with TRBD2. V trimming: 3 bases; J trimming: 1 base; junction bases outside the gene matches: 6. The germline V gene has CDR1 SGHTA and CDR2 FQGNSA. The CDR3 runs 16 residues. The CDR3 region is CASSLGGAGGQETQYF. In nucleotides, the CDR3 is TGTGCCAGCAGCTTGGGTGGAGCGGGGGGCCAAGAGACCCAGTACTTC.

The CDR3 nucleotides are TGTGCCAGCAGTTCCCCTGGGACAGGGTCCTACGAGCAGTACTTC. Translating it yields CASSSPGTGSYEQYF. This chain uses TRBV28 with TRBJ2-7; 9 positions agree with TRBD1. V shed 4 bases, J shed 1 base, and the junction held 5 bases outside the gene matches. Per germline, CDR1 MDHEN and CDR2 SYDVKM. This CDR3 has 15 residues. Based on the CDR3 plus reference TRBV28 and TRBJ2-7, the full variable domain is DVKVTQSSRYLVKRTGEKVFLECVQDMDHENMFWYRQDPGLGLRLIYFSYDVKMKEKGDIPEGYSVSREKKERFSLILESASTNQTSMYLCASSSPGTGSYEQYFGPGTRLTVT.

The chain carries TRBV4-1 and TRBJ2-5, with 7 bases that match TRBD1. The J call could be wrong; TRBJ2-7 is a better fit for the DNA end. The CDR3 runs to 14 residues. Germline V gene lookup returns CDR1 MGHRA and CDR2 YSYEKL. The CDR3 DNA reads as TGCGCCAGCAGCCTCCGACAGGGTGAGTACGAGCAGTACTTC. Amino acid sequence: CASSLRQGEYEQYF.

The V and J genes are TRBV4-1 and TRBJ2-7, with 14 bases matching TRBD2. Germline CDR1 is MGHRA and CDR2 is YSYEKL. V was clipped by 2 bases and J by 2 bases; unmatched bases: 2. The CDR3 extends over 16 amino acids. The CDR3 region has the DNA TGCGCCAGCAGCCAACCGGGACTAGCGGGGGCCTACGAGCAGTACTTC. Its translation is CASSQPGLAGAYEQYF.

This rearrangement joins TRBV7-2 to TRBJ2-1; tentative D call: TRBD2 (7 bases). CDR1 and CDR2 (germline): SGHTA, FQGNSA. The CDR3 is 16 amino acids. Trimming shortened V by 4 bases and J by 9 bases, and 22 bases separated the two germline ends. The CDR3 reads CASSWGVGGRTFEQFF. Written as DNA, the CDR3 is TGTGCCAGCAGCTGGGGTGTGGGGGGGCGAACTTTTGAGCAGTTCTTC.

This chain links TRBV4-1 with TRBJ2-7; TRBD1 might be the D (7 bases). The germline CDR1 and CDR2 sequences are MGHRA and YSYEKL. The CDR3 has 17 residues. Trimming took off 4 bases at V and 4 bases at J, with 23 bases between the two ends. The CDR3 loop is CASSPSGGGGVGYEQYF. The CDR3 DNA sequence: TGCGCCAGCAGCCCGTCTGGAGGGGGCGGAGTGGGATACGAGCAGTACTTC.

The V call is TRBV7-3, the J call TRBJ2-2, with 10 bases identical to TRBD1. The trim removed 5 bases at V and 5 bases at J, leaving 8 bases unmatched. CDR1 is SGHTA, CDR2 FQGTGA, per germline. The CDR3 spans 16 residues. The CDR3 spells CASSAGQGRTTGELFF. The CDR3 nucleotides are TGTGCCAGCAGCGCGGGACAGGGGAGAACTACCGGGGAGCTGTTTTTT.

The chain has TRBV9 and TRBJ1-6, with 12 positions matching TRBD1. Germline loops: CDR1 SGDLS, CDR2 YYNGEE. This CDR3 comprises 15 residues. V shed 3 bases, J shed 10 bases, and the junction held 5 bases outside the gene matches. The chain's CDR3 is CASSGGTGGRSPLHF. CDR3 bases: TGTGCCAGCAGCGGCGGGACAGGGGGCCGGTCACCCCTCCACTTT.

The chain links TRBV7-3 to TRBJ2-5, with a weak D call TRBD1 (5 bases). This CDR3 is 15 amino acids long. Germline V gene lookup returns CDR1 SGHTA and CDR2 FQGTGA. Trimming took off 2 bases at V and 7 bases at J, with 17 bases between the two ends. The CDR3 DNA is TGTGCCAGCAGCTTAGAAATGGGGCCCTCGGGGACCCAGTACTTC. Its translation: CASSLEMGPSGTQYF.